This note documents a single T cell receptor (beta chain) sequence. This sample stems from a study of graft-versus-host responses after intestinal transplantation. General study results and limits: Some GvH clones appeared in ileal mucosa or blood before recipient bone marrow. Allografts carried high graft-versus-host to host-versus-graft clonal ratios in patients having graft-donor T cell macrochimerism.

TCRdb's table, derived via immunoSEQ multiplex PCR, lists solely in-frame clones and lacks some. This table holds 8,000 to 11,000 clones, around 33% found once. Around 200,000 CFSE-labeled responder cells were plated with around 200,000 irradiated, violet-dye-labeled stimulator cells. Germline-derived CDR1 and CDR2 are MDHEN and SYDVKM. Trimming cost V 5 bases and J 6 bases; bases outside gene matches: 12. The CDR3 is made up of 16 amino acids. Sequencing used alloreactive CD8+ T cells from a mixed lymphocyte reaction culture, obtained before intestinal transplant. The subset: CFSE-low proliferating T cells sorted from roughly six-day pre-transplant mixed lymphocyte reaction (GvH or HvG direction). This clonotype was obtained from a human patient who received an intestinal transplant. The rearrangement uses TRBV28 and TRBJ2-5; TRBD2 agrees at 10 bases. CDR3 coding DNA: TGTGCCAGCAGTCTCCGAGTAGCGGGAGGTTTAAAGACCCAGTACTTC. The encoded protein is CASSLRVAGGLKTQYF.